A single sample gave rise to the 19 T cell receptor beta chains below, sequenced in a study of blood T cell repertoires in COVID-19. Libraries were prepared by immunoSEQ multiplex PCR; TCRdb keeps only in-frame clonotypes and omits some of them. The sample has about 300,000 clones; more than 85% are singletons. The sample taken for sequencing was peripheral blood. All receptors come from a woman in her twenties or thirties with COVID-19, enrolled during active disease.

The chain uses TRBV5-6 and TRBJ1-3; a possible D gene is TRBD1 (6 bases). With 3 bases removed from V and 1 base from J, the gap between germline ends came to 11 bases. This CDR3 comprises 15 residues. CDR1 and CDR2 (germline): SGHDT, YYEEEE. CDR3 region: CASSYDRNSGNTIYF. The DNA for the CDR3 is TGTGCCAGCAGCTACGACAGGAATTCTGGAAACACCATATATTTT.

The gene calls are TRBV27 and TRBJ1-5; TRBD1 is a possible D gene (6 bases). The CDR3 consists of 15 residues. V was pared by 2 bases and J by 1 base, with 9 bases between. Germline V CDR1 and CDR2: MNHEY, SMNVEV (reference sequence). This CDR3 reads CASSLGGESNQPQHF. CDR3 in DNA: TGTGCCAGCAGTTTAGGGGGCGAAAGCAATCAGCCCCAGCATTTT.

The rearrangement joins TRBV2 to TRBJ1-2; 8 positions agree with TRBD1. With 10 bases clipped from V and 0 bases from J, the junction kept 7 bases outside the gene matches. This CDR3 has 14 residues. In germline, CDR1 is SNHLY, CDR2 FYNNEI. The CDR3 DNA follows: TGTGCCAACAGGGGGACAGGTGCTAACTATGGCTACACCTTC. Residues: CANRGTGANYGYTF.

The rearrangement uses TRBV27 and TRBJ1-1; D is uncertain. The germline V gene encodes CDR1 MNHEY and CDR2 SMNVEV (reference sequence). Between the trimmed V and J ends, which lost 1 base and 1 base, there was a span of 10 bases. The CDR3 contains 15 residues. CDR3 DNA sequence: TGTGCCAGCAGTTTATATACAGATACGAACACTGAAGCTTTCTTT. Amino acid sequence: CASSLYTDTNTEAFF.

Only one count was recorded for this clone. The chain links TRBV5-5 to TRBJ1-2; the match to TRBD1 covers 9 bases. Germline CDR1 is SGHKS and CDR2 is YYEKEE (reference sequence). V lost 1 base to trimming and J lost 4 bases; unmatched junction nucleotides: 14. The CDR3 sequence is 18 residues long. DNA for the CDR3: TGTGCCAGCAGCTTGCAACTACGGACAGGGGTAGAGGGCTATGGCTACACCTTC. This codes for CASSLQLRTGVEGYGYTF.

V usage is TRBV5-5 and J usage is TRBJ1-4, with unresolved D. Germline lookup yields CDR1 SGHKS and CDR2 YYEKEE (reference sequence). Trimming cost V 0 bases and J 2 bases, with 8 bases left between them. The CDR3 contains 15 residues. CDR3 nucleotides: TGTGCCAGCAGCTTGGCCCAGGCGACTAATGAAAAACTGTTTTTT. This sequence encodes CASSLAQATNEKLFF.

This chain uses TRBV11-2 with TRBJ2-4; perhaps TRBD1 as D (5 bases). The V gene's germline CDR1 is SGHAT and CDR2 FQNNGV. The CDR3 contains 13 residues. Trimming took off 8 bases at V and 9 bases at J, with 17 bases between the two ends. CDR3 residues: CASGRRADGIQYF. In DNA, the CDR3 is TGTGCCAGCGGCCGCAGGGCGGATGGCATTCAGTACTTC.

This clone turned up a few times. The J gene is TRBJ1-3, the V gene TRBV19; D is undetermined. Trimming stripped 3 bases from V and 0 bases from J, with 9 bases between. Germline CDR1 LNHDA, CDR2 SQIVND (reference sequence). The CDR3 runs to 15 residues. CDR3 bases: TGTGCCAGTAGTATCCAGGCGCCCTCTGGAAACACCATATATTTT. This sequence encodes CASSIQAPSGNTIYF.

The chain recombines TRBV18 with TRBJ1-5; 12 nucleotides agree with TRBD1. The V and J ends lost 3 bases and 6 bases, in that order; junction bases with no gene match: 6. Germline CDR1 KGHSH, CDR2 LQKENI. This CDR3 contains 16 residues. For the CDR3, the DNA is TGTGCCAGCTCACCTACCGGGACAGGGGGCGTTCAGCCCCAGCATTTT. Translating gives CASSPTGTGGVQPQHF. Using reference TRBV18 and TRBJ1-5 for the parts outside the CDR3, the full variable domain is NAGVMQNPRHLVRRRGQEARLRCSPMKGHSHVYWYRQLPEEGLKFMVYLQKENIIDESGMPKERFSAEFPKEGPSILRIQQVVRGDSAAYFCASSPTGTGGVQPQHFGDGTRLSIL.

The V and J genes are TRBV28 and TRBJ2-3; D is perhaps TRBD2 (6 bases). V gave up 5 bases and J gave up 4 bases, with 10 bases separating them. The CDR3 loop spans 13 amino acids. The germline V gene has CDR1 MDHEN and CDR2 SYDVKM. The CDR3 region is CASSGTLPDTQYF. The CDR3 region has the DNA TGTGCCAGCAGTGGGACTCTTCCAGATACGCAGTATTTT.

This clone was seen a single time. The chain is built from TRBV10-2 and TRBJ2-1; TRBD2 matches at 7 bases. Trimming at V came to 4 bases and at J to 4 bases, leaving 1 base not matched to a gene. The CDR3 is 13 residues long. CDR1 is WSHSY, CDR2 SAAADI, per germline. The CDR3, as DNA: TGCGCCAGCAGTGGACTAGCATACAATGAGCAGTTCTTC. Translation: CASSGLAYNEQFF.

In nucleotides, the CDR3 is TGTGCCAGCAGTGAAGCGCTTCGGGGGAGCGGGGAGCTGTTTTTT. Its translation: CASSEALRGSGELFF. The chain couples TRBV2 to TRBJ2-2; a weak D match, TRBD2 (6 bases). This CDR3 has 15 amino acids. Per germline, CDR1 SNHLY and CDR2 FYNNEI. The ends were cut back, 0 bases at V and 7 bases at J, with 12 bases in the middle. Drawing the rest from reference TRBV2 and TRBJ2-2, the complete variable domain is EPEVTQTPSHQVTQMGQEVILRCVPISNHLYFYWYRQILGQKVEFLVSFYNNEISEKSEIFDDQFSVERPDGSNFTLKIRSTKLEDSAMYFCASSEALRGSGELFFGEGSRLTVL.

As DNA, the CDR3 is TGCGCCAGCAGCCCATTAGCGGGAGGGCCAGGCGATGAGCAGTTCTTC. It specifies CASSPLAGGPGDEQFF. The chain couples TRBV5-1 to TRBJ2-1; 11 nucleotides line up with TRBD2. The germline gives CDR1 SGHRS, CDR2 YFSETQ. Losses at the gene ends were 4 bases for V and 8 bases for J; bases not matched to a gene: 11. There are 16 residues in the CDR3.

The chain employs TRBV6-4 and TRBJ2-1; 10 positions match TRBD2. This CDR3 is 15 amino acids long. J was trimmed by 5 bases and V by 6 bases; bases with no gene match: 7. Germline V gene data show CDR1 as MRHNA and CDR2 as SNTAGT. CDR3 coding DNA: TGTGCCAGCAGCCATCTAGCGGGAGCGAACAATGAGCAGTTCTTC. It translates to CASSHLAGANNEQFF.

The V gene is TRBV10-3, the J gene TRBJ2-7, with D perhaps matching TRBD2 (5 bases). The germline V gene encodes CDR1 ENHRY and CDR2 SYGVKD. V gave up 3 bases and J gave up 12 bases, with 18 bases separating them. The CDR3 is made up of 13 amino acids. CDR3 loop: CAISDLPGNPVYF. In DNA form, the CDR3 reads TGTGCCATCAGTGACCTACCCGGGAATCCCGTGTACTTC.

This clone showed up just a few times. The chain employs TRBV7-2 and TRBJ1-1; 7 bases are a match to TRBD1. After removal of 4 bases from V and 4 bases from J, the junction contained 6 bases not matched to a gene. The CDR3 has 14 amino acids. The germline V gene has CDR1 SGHTA and CDR2 FQGNSA. This CDR3 reads CASSSGQWGTEAFF. For the CDR3, the DNA is TGTGCCAGCAGCTCGGGACAGTGGGGCACTGAAGCTTTCTTT.

The V call is TRBV24-1, the J call TRBJ2-3; D may be TRBD2 (6 bases). Germline CDR1 reads KGHDR; CDR2 reads SFDVKD. Trimming took 2 bases from V and 0 from J, leaving 17 bases between them. The CDR3 is made up of 18 amino acids. The DNA of the CDR3 is TGTGCCACCAGTGATTCGACAGCCGAGCGGGTCAGCACAGATACGCAGTATTTT. Translating gives CATSDSTAERVSTDTQYF.

In this sample, this clone turned up once. The genes are TRBV5-1 and TRBJ1-1, with D uncertain. The CDR3 runs 15 residues. Trimming shortened V by 0 bases and J by 1 base, and 10 bases separated the two germline ends. CDR1 SGHRS and CDR2 YFSETQ come from the germline V gene. In DNA form, the CDR3 reads TGCGCCAGCAGCTTGGGTCCCAGTTCGAACACTGAAGCTTTCTTT. Translated, it gives CASSLGPSSNTEAFF.

The rearrangement links TRBV7-9 to TRBJ2-3; TRBD2 agrees at 8 bases. The CDR3 loop spans 16 amino acids. V dropped 8 bases and J dropped 1; count of bases not matched to a gene: 11. The germline V gene has CDR1 SEHNR and CDR2 FQNEAQ (reference sequence). The CDR3 coding sequence is TGTGCCAGCCAGGCAGGCTGGCGGGAGGGCACAGATACGCAGTATTTT. Protein: CASQAGWREGTDTQYF. Together with reference TRBV7-9 and TRBJ2-3, the CDR3 gives the full variable domain: DTGVSQNPRHKITKRGQNVTFRCDPISEHNRLYWYRQTLGQGPEFLTYFQNEAQLEKSRLLSDRFSAERPKGSFSTLEIQRTEQGDSAMYLCASQAGWREGTDTQYFGPGTRLTVL.